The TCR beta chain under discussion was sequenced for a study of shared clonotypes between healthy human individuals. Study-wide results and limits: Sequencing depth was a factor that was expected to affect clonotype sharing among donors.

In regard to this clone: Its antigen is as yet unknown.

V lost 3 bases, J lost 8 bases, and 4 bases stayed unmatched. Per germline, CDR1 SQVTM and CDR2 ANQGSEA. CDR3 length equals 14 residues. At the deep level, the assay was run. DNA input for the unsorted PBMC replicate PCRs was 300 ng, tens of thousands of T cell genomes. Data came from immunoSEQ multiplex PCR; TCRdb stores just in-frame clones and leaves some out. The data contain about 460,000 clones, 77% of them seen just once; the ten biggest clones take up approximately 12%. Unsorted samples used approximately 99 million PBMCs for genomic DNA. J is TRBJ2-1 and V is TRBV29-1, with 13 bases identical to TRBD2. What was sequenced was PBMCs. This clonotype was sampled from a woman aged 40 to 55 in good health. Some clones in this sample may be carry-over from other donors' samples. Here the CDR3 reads CSVETSGRRDEQFF. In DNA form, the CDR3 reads TGCAGCGTTGAGACTAGCGGGAGGCGTGATGAGCAGTTCTTC.